Below, one TCR beta chain is given with its context. This specimen belongs to a study of cytomegalovirus exposure and HLA in healthy donors. Primers included in the PCR were 60 Vbeta and 13 Jbeta primers. Measured with immunoSEQ multiplex PCR; TCRdb has only the in-frame clones, and not every one. Counted here are more than 150,000 clones, over 75% occurring once; the ten biggest clones make up 1%. The ends lost 4 bases at V and 6 bases at J; junction bases unmatched: 8. Germline-derived CDR1 and CDR2 are SGHAT and FQNNGV. CDR3 length: 15 residues. This TCR was recovered from a woman aged 45-60 years in good health and CMV-seropositive. Material: PBMCs. This rearrangement joins TRBV11-2 to TRBJ2-1, with 8 bases that match TRBD1. The CDR3 DNA is TGTGCCAGCAGCTCAGTCAGGGGGCGCGGCAATGAGCAGTTCTTC. The encoded protein is CASSSVRGRGNEQFF.